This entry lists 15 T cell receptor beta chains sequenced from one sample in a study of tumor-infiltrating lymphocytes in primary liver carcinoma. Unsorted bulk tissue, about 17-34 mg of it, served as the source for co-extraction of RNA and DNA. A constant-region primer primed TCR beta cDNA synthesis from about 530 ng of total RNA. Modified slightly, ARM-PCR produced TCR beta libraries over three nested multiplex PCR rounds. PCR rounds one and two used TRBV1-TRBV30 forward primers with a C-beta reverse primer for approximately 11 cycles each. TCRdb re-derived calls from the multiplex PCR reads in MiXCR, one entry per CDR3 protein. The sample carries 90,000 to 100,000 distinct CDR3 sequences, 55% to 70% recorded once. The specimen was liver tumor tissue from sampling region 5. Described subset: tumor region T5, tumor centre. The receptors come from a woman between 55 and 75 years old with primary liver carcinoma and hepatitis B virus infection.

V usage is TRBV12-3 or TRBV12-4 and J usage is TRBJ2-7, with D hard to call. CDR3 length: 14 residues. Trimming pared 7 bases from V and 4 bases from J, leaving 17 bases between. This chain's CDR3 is CASTSDADSYEQYF. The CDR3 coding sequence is TGTGCCAGCACGAGCGACGCCGACTCTTACGAGCAGTACTTC.

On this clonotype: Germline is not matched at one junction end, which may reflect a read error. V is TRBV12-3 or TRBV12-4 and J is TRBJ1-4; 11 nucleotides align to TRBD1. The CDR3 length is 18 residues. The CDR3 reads CTSSLVGQGAYSNEELFF. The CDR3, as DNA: TGTACCAGCAGTTTAGTCGGACAGGGGGCATATAGTAATGAAGAACTGTTTTTT.

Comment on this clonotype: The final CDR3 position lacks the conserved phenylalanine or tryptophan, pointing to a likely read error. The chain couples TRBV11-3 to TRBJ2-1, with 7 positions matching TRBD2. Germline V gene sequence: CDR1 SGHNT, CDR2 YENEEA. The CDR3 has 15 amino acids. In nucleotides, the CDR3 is TGTGCCTGCAGCTTAGGAACTAGCGAGAAGCTTGAGCAGTTCTCC. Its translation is CACSLGTSEKLEQFS.

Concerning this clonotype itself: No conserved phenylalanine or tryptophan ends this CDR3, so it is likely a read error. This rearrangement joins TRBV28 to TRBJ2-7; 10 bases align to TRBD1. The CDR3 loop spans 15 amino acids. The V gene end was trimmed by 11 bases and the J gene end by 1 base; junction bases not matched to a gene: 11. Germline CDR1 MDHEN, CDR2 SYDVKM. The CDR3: CASTGQGPESYEQYL. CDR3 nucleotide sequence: TGTGCCTCAACGGGACAGGGGCCCGAGTCCTACGAGCAGTACCTC.

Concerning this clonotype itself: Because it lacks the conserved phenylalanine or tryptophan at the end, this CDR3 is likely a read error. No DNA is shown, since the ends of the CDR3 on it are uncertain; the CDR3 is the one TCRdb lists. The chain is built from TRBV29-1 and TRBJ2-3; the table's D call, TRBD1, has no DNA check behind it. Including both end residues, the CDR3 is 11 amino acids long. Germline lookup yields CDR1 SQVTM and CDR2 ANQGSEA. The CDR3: CSVADREGMYL.

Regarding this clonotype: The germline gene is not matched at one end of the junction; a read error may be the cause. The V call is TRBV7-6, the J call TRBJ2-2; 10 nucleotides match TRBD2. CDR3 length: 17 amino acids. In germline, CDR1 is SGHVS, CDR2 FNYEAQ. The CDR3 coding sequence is TGTGCCTGCAGCTCAAAGCTAGCGGGAGAGAACACCGGGGAGCTGTTTTTT. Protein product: CACSSKLAGENTGELFF.

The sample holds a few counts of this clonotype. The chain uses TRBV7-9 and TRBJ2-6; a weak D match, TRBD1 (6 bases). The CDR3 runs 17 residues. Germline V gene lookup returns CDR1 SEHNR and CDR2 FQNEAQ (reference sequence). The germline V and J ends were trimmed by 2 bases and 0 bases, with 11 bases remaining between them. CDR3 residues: CASSLTGLPSGANVLTF. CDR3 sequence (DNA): TGTGCCAGCAGCTTAACAGGGCTACCCTCTGGGGCCAACGTCCTGACTTTC.

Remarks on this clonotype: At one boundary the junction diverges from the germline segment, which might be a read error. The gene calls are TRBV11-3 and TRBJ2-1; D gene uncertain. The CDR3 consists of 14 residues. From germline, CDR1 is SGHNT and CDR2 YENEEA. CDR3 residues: CASSSLSSDNEQFF. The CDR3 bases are TGTGCCAGCAGCTCCCTGAGCTCCGACAATGAACAGTTCTTC.

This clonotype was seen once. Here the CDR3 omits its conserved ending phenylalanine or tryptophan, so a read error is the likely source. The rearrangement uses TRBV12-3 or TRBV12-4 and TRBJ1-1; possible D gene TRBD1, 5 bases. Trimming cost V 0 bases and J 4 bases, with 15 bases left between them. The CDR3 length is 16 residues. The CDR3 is CASSLARQPHLTEAFL. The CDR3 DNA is TGTGCCAGCAGTTTAGCGCGACAGCCGCACCTCACTGAAGCTTTCTTA.

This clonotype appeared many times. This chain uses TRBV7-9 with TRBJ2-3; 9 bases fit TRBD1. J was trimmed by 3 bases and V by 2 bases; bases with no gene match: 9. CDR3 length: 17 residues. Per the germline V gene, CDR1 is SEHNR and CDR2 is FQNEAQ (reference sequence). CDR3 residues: CASSLQVRTGATDTQYF. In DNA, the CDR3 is TGTGCCAGCAGCTTACAAGTTAGGACAGGGGCAACAGATACGCAGTATTTT.

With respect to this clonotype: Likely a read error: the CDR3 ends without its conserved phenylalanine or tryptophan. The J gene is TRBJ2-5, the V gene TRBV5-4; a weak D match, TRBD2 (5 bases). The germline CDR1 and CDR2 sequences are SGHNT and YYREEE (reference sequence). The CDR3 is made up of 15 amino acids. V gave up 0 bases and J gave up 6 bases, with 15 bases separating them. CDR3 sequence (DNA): TGTGCCAGCAGCTTGGGCGAGGGCGGAGTAAAGACCCAGTACTCC. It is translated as CASSLGEGGVKTQYS.

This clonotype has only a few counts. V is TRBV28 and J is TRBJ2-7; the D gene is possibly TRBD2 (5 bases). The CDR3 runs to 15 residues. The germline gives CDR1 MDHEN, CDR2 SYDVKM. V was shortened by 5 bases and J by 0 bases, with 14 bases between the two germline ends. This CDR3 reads CASSHRRGNSYEQYF. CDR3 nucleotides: TGTGCCAGCAGTCACCGACGGGGAAACTCCTACGAGCAGTACTTC.

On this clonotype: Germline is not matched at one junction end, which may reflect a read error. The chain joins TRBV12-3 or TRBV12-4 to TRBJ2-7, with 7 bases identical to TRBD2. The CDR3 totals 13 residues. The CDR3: CASSWGTISEKYF. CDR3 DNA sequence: TGTGCCAGTAGTTGGGGGACTATCTCCGAGAAATACTTC.

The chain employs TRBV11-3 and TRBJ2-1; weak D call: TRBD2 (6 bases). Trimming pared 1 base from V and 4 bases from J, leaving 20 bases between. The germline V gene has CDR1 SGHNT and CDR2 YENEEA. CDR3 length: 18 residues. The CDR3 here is CASSLAPGGNSQYNEQFF. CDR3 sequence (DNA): TGTGCCAGCAGCTTAGCCCCTGGAGGGAATAGTCAGTACAATGAGCAGTTCTTC.

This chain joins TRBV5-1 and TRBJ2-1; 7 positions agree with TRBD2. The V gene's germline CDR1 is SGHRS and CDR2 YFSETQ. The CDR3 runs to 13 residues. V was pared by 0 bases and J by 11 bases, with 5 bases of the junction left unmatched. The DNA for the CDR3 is TGCGCCAGCAGCTTGGTGGGGGGGAATAAGCAGTTCTTC. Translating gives CASSLVGGNKQFF.